This entry describes one T cell receptor beta chain. The data were taken from a study of blood T cell repertoires in COVID-19. This CDR3 region has 14 residues. Germline V gene sequence: CDR1 MNHEY, CDR2 SMNVEV (reference sequence). Trimming removed 5 bases from V and 8 bases from J; junction bases left unmatched: 6. Generated by immunoSEQ multiplex PCR, the TCRdb table keeps only in-frame clones and is missing some. The repertoire holds some 290,000 clones, with roughly 90% as singletons. Sequencing was performed on PBMCs or T cells enriched from blood (not recorded which). The clonotype originates from a woman aged 25 to 39 who had recovered from COVID-19. The chain employs TRBV27 and TRBJ1-4; TRBD1 agrees at 9 bases. CDR3 sequence reads: CASSEQGAGEKLFF. The DNA for the CDR3 is TGTGCCAGCAGTGAACAGGGGGCCGGGGAAAAACTGTTTTTT. The full variable domain, completed using reference TRBV27 and TRBJ1-4, is EAQVTQNPRYLITVTGKKLTVTCSQNMNHEYMSWYRQDPGLGLRQIYYSMNVEVTDKGDVPEGYKVSRKEKRNFPLILESPSPNQTSLYFCASSEQGAGEKLFFGSGTQLSVL.